The T cell receptor beta chain described here comes from a study of T cell repertoires in cytomegalovirus infection. Study as a whole: Public TCR beta signatures marked donors with CMV infection and the matching HLA.

TCRdb reprocessed the reads with MiXCR, giving one entry per CDR3 protein. The table lists fewer than 350,000 distinct CDR3 sequences, over 7.5% of them singletons. The CDR3 runs 13 residues. V was cut by 8 bases and J by 5 bases, with 15 bases left in between. The chain links TRBV12-3 or TRBV12-4 to TRBJ2-5; D not certain. Input material: PBMCs. The receptor's source is a human donor in good health (CMV status not recorded). Some clones in this sample may be carry-over from other donors' samples. Here the CDR3 DNA reads TGTGCCAGCGCTTCCGGGCCGAGGGAGACCCAGTACTTC. It codes for CASASGPRETQYF.